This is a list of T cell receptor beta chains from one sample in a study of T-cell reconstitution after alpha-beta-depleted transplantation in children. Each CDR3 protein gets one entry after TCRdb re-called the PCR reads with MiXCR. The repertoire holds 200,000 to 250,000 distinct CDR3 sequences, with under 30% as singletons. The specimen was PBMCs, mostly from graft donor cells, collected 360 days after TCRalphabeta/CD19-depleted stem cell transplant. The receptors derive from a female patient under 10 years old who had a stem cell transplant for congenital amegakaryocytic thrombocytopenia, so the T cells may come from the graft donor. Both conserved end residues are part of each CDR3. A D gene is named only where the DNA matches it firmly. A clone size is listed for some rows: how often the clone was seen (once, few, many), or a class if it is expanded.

CDR3 DNA: TGTGCCAGCAGTTCCCCATACCCCCTAGCGGAGGCCCAAGAGACCCAGTACTTC; CDR3 protein: CASSSPYPLAEAQETQYF; CDR3 length: 18; D gene: TRBD2; J gene: TRBJ2-5; V gene: TRBV12-3/TRBV12-4; clone size: few
CDR3 DNA: TGCAGTGCTACCCGACACAGCGGGAGGGCGTTAGATACGCAGTATTTT; CDR3 protein: CSATRHSGRALDTQYF; CDR3 length: 16; D gene: TRBD2; J gene: TRBJ2-3; V gene: TRBV20-1; clone size: .
CDR3 DNA: TGTGCCAGCAGTCGAACCTTGGGCGGGAGGTCCTACAATGAGCAGTTCTTC; CDR3 protein: CASSRTLGGRSYNEQFF; CDR3 length: 17; D gene: TRBD2; J gene: TRBJ2-1; V gene: TRBV12-3/TRBV12-4; clone size: few
CDR3 DNA: TGTGCCAGCAGGGGAAAGGGGAACAGTACTAACTATGGCTACACCTTC; CDR3 protein: CASRGKGNSTNYGYTF; CDR3 length: 16; D gene: .; J gene: TRBJ1-2; V gene: TRBV7-9; clone size: .
CDR3 DNA: TGTGCCAGCAGCCGCTGGGGGACCCTCGAACCCGGGGAGCTGTTTTTT; CDR3 protein: CASSRWGTLEPGELFF; CDR3 length: 16; D gene: .; J gene: TRBJ2-2; V gene: TRBV6-1; clone size: few
CDR3 DNA: TGCGCCAGCAGCCTGGGACTTTCCCCTTCAAATGAGCAGTTCTTC; CDR3 protein: CASSLGLSPSNEQFF; CDR3 length: 15; D gene: .; J gene: TRBJ2-1; V gene: TRBV4-3; clone size: .
CDR3 DNA: TGCAGTGCTAGGAACTATTGGGATAGCAATCAGCCCCAGCATTTT; CDR3 protein: CSARNYWDSNQPQHF; CDR3 length: 15; D gene: .; J gene: TRBJ1-5; V gene: TRBV20-1; clone size: .
CDR3 DNA: TGTGCCAGCACTCCGGGGGGGGACGGGACTGAAGCTTTCTTT; CDR3 protein: CASTPGGDGTEAFF; CDR3 length: 14; D gene: .; J gene: TRBJ1-1; V gene: TRBV12-3/TRBV12-4; clone size: few
CDR3 DNA: TGTGCCAGCAGTTTAAGACTAGCGGGGCAGAGCTCCTACAATGAGCAGTTCTTC; CDR3 protein: CASSLRLAGQSSYNEQFF; CDR3 length: 18; D gene: TRBD2; J gene: TRBJ2-1; V gene: TRBV12-3/TRBV12-4; clone size: .
CDR3 DNA: TGCGCCAGCAGCCAAGAGTATCTAGCGGGGAACAATGAGCAGTTCTTC; CDR3 protein: CASSQEYLAGNNEQFF; CDR3 length: 16; D gene: TRBD2; J gene: TRBJ2-1; V gene: TRBV4-3; clone size: .
CDR3 DNA: TGCAGTCTTCCCCGGGGGACCAGCTACGAGCAGTACTTC; CDR3 protein: CSLPRGTSYEQYF; CDR3 length: 13; D gene: .; J gene: TRBJ2-7; V gene: TRBV20-1; clone size: .